The TCR beta chain described here comes from a study of technical replicates of blood from a handful of donors. TCRdb's table, derived via immunoSEQ multiplex PCR, lists solely in-frame clones and lacks some. This sample has about 86,000 clones, with 95% to 96% found just once. Trimming took 4 bases from V and 2 from J; bases not matched to a gene: 3. The germline gives CDR1 LGHNT, CDR2 FRNRAP. CDR3 length: 15 residues. The sequence derives from a human donor in good health. The specimen sequenced was T cells isolated from PBMCs. The chain links TRBV12-5 to TRBJ2-4; TRBD2 aligns across 9 bases. The CDR3 loop reads CASGSGTSSKNIQYF. The CDR3 DNA reads TGTGCTAGTGGTTCTGGGACTAGCTCCAAAAACATTCAGTACTTC.